This TCR beta chain was identified during a study of cytomegalovirus exposure and HLA in healthy donors. Study as a whole: From donors who were HLA-typed, an early data release held approximately 91 million unique TCRs. Study results and caveats: An analysis was carried out later, and it reportedly showed fewer N-insertions in an Asian-associated ancestry cluster than the roughly 700-donor mean. The authors assumed roughly uniform sequencing depth across donors for presence/absence analyses. A few of the chains that were CMV-associated were confirmed in vitro to be specific for CMV antigens.

As to this clone: Its antigen is not known.

Primers: 60 Vbeta forward and 13 Jbeta reverse. Profiling relied on immunoSEQ multiplex PCR, and the TCRdb table lists in-frame clones only, not all of them. The repertoire holds some 160,000 clones, with 70% to 80% as singletons. Germline CDR1 is SGDLS and CDR2 is YYNGEE. The CDR3 has 14 amino acids. V dropped 4 bases and J dropped 0 bases, with 10 bases sitting between them. This receptor was identified in a man in his fifties in good health and CMV-seropositive. Sequencing was performed on PBMCs. The chain combines TRBV9 with TRBJ1-1, with unresolved D. CDR3 sequence (DNA): TGTGCCAGCAGCAACCGACAAATGAACACTGAAGCTTTCTTT. Protein sequence: CASSNRQMNTEAFF.